These 10 T cell receptor beta chains share one sample of origin, sequenced in a study of T-cell memory formation after mild COVID-19. TCRdb used MiXCR to reprocess the 5' RACE reads, holding one entry per CDR3 protein. The table records roughly 480,000 distinct CDR3 sequences, around 25% of them present only once. The specimen sequenced was PBMCs or a T cell subset sorted from them (not recorded which). These receptors were collected from an adult woman who had mild COVID-19 (a few samples of this study predate the infection). Cell type and time point are not known.

The V call is TRBV6-5, the J call TRBJ2-1; the match to TRBD1 covers 9 bases. Looked up from germline, CDR1 is MNHEY and CDR2 is SVGAGI. There are 15 residues in the CDR3. The ends lost 4 bases at V and 7 bases at J; junction bases unmatched: 8. The CDR3 protein is CASSFPGTGLNEQFF. The CDR3 DNA reads TGTGCCAGCAGTTTCCCCGGGACAGGGCTGAATGAGCAGTTCTTC.

Only a few counts were recorded for this clonotype. The rearrangement links TRBV14 to TRBJ2-2; the match to TRBD2 covers 11 bases. This CDR3 has 16 amino acids. The germline CDR1 and CDR2 sequences are SGHDN and FVKESK. The J segment lost 4 bases and the V segment lost 4 bases, leaving 5 bases of the junction unmatched. CDR3 sequence: CASSRSGGAPTGELFF. As DNA, the CDR3 is TGTGCCAGCAGCCGTAGCGGGGGGGCCCCCACCGGGGAGCTGTTTTTT.

As DNA, the CDR3 is TGCGCCAGCAGCCAAGATGTCCCTAGCGGACAAGAGACCCAGTACTTC. It translates to CASSQDVPSGQETQYF. This sequence joins TRBV4-3 and TRBJ2-5; 7 bases are a match to TRBD2. The CDR3 sequence is 16 residues long. Trimming at V came to 0 bases and at J to 2 bases, leaving 6 bases not matched to a gene. Germline CDR1 reads LGHNA; CDR2 reads YSLEER.

This rearrangement joins TRBV12-3 or TRBV12-4 to TRBJ2-2, with D possibly matching TRBD2 (6 bases). The CDR3 runs to 16 residues. V was cut by 5 bases and J by 4 bases, with 17 bases left in between. CDR3 bases: TGTGCCAGCAGTCCCACGGGGCTGGGGGGCACCGGGGAGCTGTTTTTT. Translation: CASSPTGLGGTGELFF.

V is TRBV5-5 and J is TRBJ2-2, with TRBD2 as a possible D gene (6 bases). Germline V gene lookup returns CDR1 SGHKS and CDR2 YYEKEE (reference sequence). V was trimmed by 2 bases and J by 6 bases, leaving 26 bases between them. This CDR3 contains 19 residues. DNA of the CDR3: TGTGCCAGCAGCTTAGGTCACCGTTCAGGGAGGTCGGGACCCGGGGAGCTGTTTTTT. This encodes CASSLGHRSGRSGPGELFF.

This clonotype came up a few times. The CDR3 DNA reads as TGTGCCAGCAGCCAAGAGGGGAGCTGGGGGGTAGGAGAAGCTTTCTTT. Its protein product is CASSQEGSWGVGEAFF. J is TRBJ1-1 and V is TRBV4-2; TRBD1 might be the D (5 bases). Trimming removed 0 bases at V and 8 bases at J, with 19 bases between. The CDR3 length is 16 residues. Germline V lookup: CDR1 LGHNA, CDR2 YNFKEQ.

This clonotype was observed a handful of times. The V call is TRBV9, the J call TRBJ2-3; 12 bases are shared with TRBD2. CDR1 and CDR2 (germline): SGDLS, YYNGEE. J gave up 1 base and V 4 bases, and 7 bases lay outside the gene matches. The CDR3 loop spans 17 amino acids. CDR3 sequence: CASSTSGTSGRTDTQYF. The CDR3, as DNA: TGTGCCAGCAGCACCTCAGGGACTAGCGGGCGCACAGATACGCAGTATTTT.

This chain connects TRBV7-8 to TRBJ2-7, with 13 bases fitting TRBD2. The CDR3 runs 19 residues. The trim removed 2 bases at V and 2 bases at J, leaving 12 bases unmatched. Germline assignment: CDR1 SGHVS and CDR2 FQNEAQ. The CDR3 loop reads CASSLPTSGLAGHTYEQYF. The CDR3 DNA follows: TGTGCCAGCAGCTTACCAACCTCGGGACTAGCGGGACACACCTACGAGCAGTACTTC.

This chain uses TRBV6-5 with TRBJ2-7, with 10 bases matching TRBD1. The CDR3 covers 14 residues. CDR1 is MNHEY and CDR2 is SVGAGI in the germline V gene. Losses at the gene ends were 5 bases for V and 4 bases for J; bases not matched to a gene: 5. Written as DNA, the CDR3 is TGTGCCAGCAGTATTCTGGGACAGGGGTACGAGCAGTACTTC. Amino acids: CASSILGQGYEQYF.

This clonotype came up a few times. The chain combines TRBV7-3 with TRBJ2-2; D possibly matches TRBD1 or TRBD2 (5 bases each). Per germline, CDR1 SGHTA and CDR2 FQGTGA. The CDR3 spans 15 residues. The V end was cut by 2 bases, the J end by 7 bases, with 14 bases between. The CDR3 nucleotides read TGTGCCAGCAGCTTATTACAGGAGGTCGGCGGGGAGCTGTTTTTT. As protein: CASSLLQEVGGELFF.